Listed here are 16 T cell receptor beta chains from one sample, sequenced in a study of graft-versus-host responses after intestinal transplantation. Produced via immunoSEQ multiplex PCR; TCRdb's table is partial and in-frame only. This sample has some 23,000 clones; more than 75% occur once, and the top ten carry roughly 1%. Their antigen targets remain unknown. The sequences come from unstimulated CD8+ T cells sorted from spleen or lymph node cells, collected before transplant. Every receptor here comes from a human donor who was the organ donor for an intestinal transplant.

The DNA of the CDR3 is TGTGCCAGCAGGCCCGGGACAGGAGGGTATGGCTACACCTTC. Translation: CASRPGTGGYGYTF. The chain combines TRBV5-4 with TRBJ1-2; 8 bases are shared with TRBD1. The germline gives CDR1 SGHNT, CDR2 YYREEE (reference sequence). After removal of 5 bases from V and 5 bases from J, the junction contained 8 bases not matched to a gene. This CDR3 is 14 amino acids long.

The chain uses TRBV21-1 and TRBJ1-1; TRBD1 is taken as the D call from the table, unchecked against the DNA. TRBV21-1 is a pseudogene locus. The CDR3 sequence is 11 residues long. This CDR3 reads CASSKYTEAFF. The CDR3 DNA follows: TGTGCCAGCAGCAAATACACGGAAGCTTTCTTT.

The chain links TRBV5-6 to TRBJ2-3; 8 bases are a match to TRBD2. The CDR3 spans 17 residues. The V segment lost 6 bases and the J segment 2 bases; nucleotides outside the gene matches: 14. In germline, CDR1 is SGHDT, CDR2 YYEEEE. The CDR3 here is CASIPPLLADNTDTQYF. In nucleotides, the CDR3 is TGTGCCAGCATCCCACCACTACTAGCGGACAACACAGATACGCAGTATTTT.

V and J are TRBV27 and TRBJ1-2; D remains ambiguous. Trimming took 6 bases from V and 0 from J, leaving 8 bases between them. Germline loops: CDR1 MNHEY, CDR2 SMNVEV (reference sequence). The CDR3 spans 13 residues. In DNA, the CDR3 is TGTGCCAGCAGGGCGGGTACTAACTATGGCTACACCTTC. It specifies CASRAGTNYGYTF.

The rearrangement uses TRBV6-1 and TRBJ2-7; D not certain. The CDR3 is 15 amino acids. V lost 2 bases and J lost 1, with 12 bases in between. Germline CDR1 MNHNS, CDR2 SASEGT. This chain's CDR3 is CASSEIGDGSYEQYF. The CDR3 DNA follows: TGTGCCAGCAGTGAAATAGGAGACGGTTCCTACGAGCAGTACTTC.

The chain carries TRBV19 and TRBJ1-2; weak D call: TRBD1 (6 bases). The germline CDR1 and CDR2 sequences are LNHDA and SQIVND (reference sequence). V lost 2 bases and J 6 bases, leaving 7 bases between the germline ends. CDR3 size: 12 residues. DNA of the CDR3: TGTGCCAGTAGTATATACAGGGATGGCTACACCTTC. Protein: CASSIYRDGYTF.

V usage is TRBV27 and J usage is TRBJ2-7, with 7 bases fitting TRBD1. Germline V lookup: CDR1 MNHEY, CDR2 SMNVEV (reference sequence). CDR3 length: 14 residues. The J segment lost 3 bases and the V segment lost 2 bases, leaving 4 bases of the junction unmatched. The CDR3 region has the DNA TGTGCCAGCAGTTTAGGGACAGCCTTCTACGAGCAGTACTTC. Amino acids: CASSLGTAFYEQYF.

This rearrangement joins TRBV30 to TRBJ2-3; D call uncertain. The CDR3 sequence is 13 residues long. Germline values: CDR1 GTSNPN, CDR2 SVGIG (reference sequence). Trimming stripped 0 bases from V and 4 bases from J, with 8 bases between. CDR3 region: CAWSVSLADTQYF. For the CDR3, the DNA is TGTGCCTGGAGTGTATCGCTGGCAGATACGCAGTATTTT.

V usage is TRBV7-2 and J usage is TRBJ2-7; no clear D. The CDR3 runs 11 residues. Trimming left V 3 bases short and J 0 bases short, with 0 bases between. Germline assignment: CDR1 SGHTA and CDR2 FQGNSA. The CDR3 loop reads CASSFSYEQYF. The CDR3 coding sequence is TGTGCCAGCAGCTTCTCCTACGAGCAGTACTTC.

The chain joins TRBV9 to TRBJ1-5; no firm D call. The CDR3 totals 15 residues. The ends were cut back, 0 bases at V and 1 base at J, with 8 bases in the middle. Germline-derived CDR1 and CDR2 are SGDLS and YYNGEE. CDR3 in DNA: TGTGCCAGCAGCGTAGGGGGATCCAGCAATCAGCCCCAGCATTTT. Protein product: CASSVGGSSNQPQHF.

The DNA of the CDR3 is TGTGCCAGCAGCGTCCCAAGTTATGAGCAGTTCTTC. It specifies CASSVPSYEQFF. This chain joins TRBV9 and TRBJ2-1, with D hard to call. The CDR3 extends over 12 amino acids. V was cut by 2 bases and J by 8 bases, with 8 bases left in between. Germline CDR1 is SGDLS and CDR2 is YYNGEE.

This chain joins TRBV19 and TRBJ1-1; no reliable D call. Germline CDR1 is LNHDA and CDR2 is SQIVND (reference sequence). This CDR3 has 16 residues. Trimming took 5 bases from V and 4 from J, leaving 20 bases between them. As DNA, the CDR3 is TGTGCCAGTAGTCCAGCCACGACTGAACTTTCCACTGAAGCTTTCTTT. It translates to CASSPATTELSTEAFF.

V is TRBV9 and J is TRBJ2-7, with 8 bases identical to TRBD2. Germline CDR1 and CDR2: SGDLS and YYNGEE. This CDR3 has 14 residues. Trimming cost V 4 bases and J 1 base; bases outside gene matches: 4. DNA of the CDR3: TGTGCCAGCAGCCTAGGGACTAGTTCCTACGAGCAGTACTTC. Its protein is CASSLGTSSYEQYF.

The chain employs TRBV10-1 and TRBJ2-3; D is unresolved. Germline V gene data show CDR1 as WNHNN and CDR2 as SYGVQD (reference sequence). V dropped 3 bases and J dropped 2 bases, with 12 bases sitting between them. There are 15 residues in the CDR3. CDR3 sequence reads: CASSDEREDTDTQYF. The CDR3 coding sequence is TGCGCCAGCAGTGATGAAAGGGAAGACACAGATACGCAGTATTTT.

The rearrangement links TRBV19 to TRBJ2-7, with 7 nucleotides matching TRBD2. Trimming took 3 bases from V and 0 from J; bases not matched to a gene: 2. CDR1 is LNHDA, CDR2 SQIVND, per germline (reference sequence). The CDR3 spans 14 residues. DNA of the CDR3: TGTGCCAGTAGTATGGGCGGGAGCTCCTACGAGCAGTACTTC. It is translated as CASSMGGSSYEQYF.

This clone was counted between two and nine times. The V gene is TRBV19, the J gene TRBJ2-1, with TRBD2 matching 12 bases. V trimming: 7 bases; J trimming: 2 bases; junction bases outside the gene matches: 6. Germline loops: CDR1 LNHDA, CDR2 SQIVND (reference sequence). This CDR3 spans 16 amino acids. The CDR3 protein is CASTSSGGEPYNEQFF. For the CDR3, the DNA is TGTGCCAGTACCTCTAGCGGGGGGGAGCCCTACAATGAGCAGTTCTTC.